One sample yielded the 9 T cell receptor beta chains listed below, sequenced in a study of blood T cell repertoires in COVID-19. Produced via immunoSEQ multiplex PCR; TCRdb's table is partial and in-frame only. The sample carries around 250,000 clones, around 89% recorded once. Material: PBMCs or T cells enriched from blood (not recorded which). Source of these receptors: a woman under 40 who had recovered from COVID-19.

The CDR3 DNA is TGTGCCAGCAGTAGTCTAAGCGGGAGCACCGGGGAGCTGTTTTTT. This codes for CASSSLSGSTGELFF. V is TRBV7-3 and J is TRBJ2-2, with 8 nucleotides matching TRBD2. CDR3 length: 15 amino acids. Germline V gives CDR1 SGHTA, CDR2 FQGTGA. V was clipped by 6 bases and J by 4 bases; unmatched bases: 7.

The chain combines TRBV4-2 with TRBJ1-2; perhaps TRBD1 as D (5 bases). This CDR3 is 20 amino acids long. The ends were cut back, 0 bases at V and 7 bases at J, with 30 bases in the middle. The V gene's germline CDR1 is LGHNA and CDR2 YNFKEQ. CDR3 DNA: TGTGCCAGCAGCCAAGATATCGTGAGGAGACAGCTTGGAGTACACCTTGGCTACACCTTC. The encoded protein is CASSQDIVRRQLGVHLGYTF.

The CDR3 loop is CASSSTAANQPQHF. CDR3 DNA sequence: TGTGCCAGCAGCTCGACGGCGGCCAATCAGCCCCAGCATTTT. The chain employs TRBV7-9 and TRBJ1-5, with D uncertain. The CDR3 has 14 residues. Germline V gene lookup returns CDR1 SEHNR and CDR2 FQNEAQ (reference sequence). V was trimmed by 4 bases and J by 3 bases, leaving 10 bases between them.

The rearrangement links TRBV28 to TRBJ1-5, with D possibly matching TRBD1 (6 bases). Trimming left V 2 bases short and J 2 bases short, with 13 bases between. This CDR3 has 16 residues. CDR1 and CDR2 from the germline V gene are MDHEN and SYDVKM. The CDR3 here is CASSLGGTLGNQPQHF. CDR3 coding DNA: TGTGCCAGCAGTTTAGGGGGCACCTTGGGCAATCAGCCCCAGCATTTT.

The chain couples TRBV19 to TRBJ2-5; D might be TRBD2 (6 bases). The CDR3 contains 11 residues. Per germline, CDR1 LNHDA and CDR2 SQIVND (reference sequence). V was trimmed by 6 bases and J by 7 bases, leaving 9 bases between them. CDR3 sequence: CASRSGGTQYF. The CDR3 bases are TGTGCCAGTAGGTCCGGGGGGACCCAGTACTTC.

The V gene is TRBV6-5, the J gene TRBJ2-5, with TRBD1 identical over 12 bases. The V gene end was trimmed by 7 bases and the J gene end by 5 bases; junction bases not matched to a gene: 8. Germline V lookup: CDR1 MNHEY, CDR2 SVGAGI. This CDR3 is 15 amino acids long. The CDR3 DNA is TGTGCCAGCACCGAGGGGGGACAGGGGGCCGAGACCCAGTACTTC. It encodes CASTEGGQGAETQYF.

The rearrangement joins TRBV2 to TRBJ2-1; D is unclear. The CDR3 runs to 14 residues. CDR1 and CDR2 from the germline V gene are SNHLY and FYNNEI. Trimming left V 6 bases short and J 6 bases short, with 15 bases between. This chain's CDR3 is CASSQVSLGNEQFF. The CDR3 DNA sequence: TGTGCCAGCAGCCAGGTATCCCTGGGCAATGAGCAGTTCTTC.

The CDR3 coding sequence is TGTGCCAGCGATCGACAGGGTAGCTACGAGCAGTACTTC. Its translation: CASDRQGSYEQYF. V and J are TRBV12-3 or TRBV12-4 and TRBJ2-7, with 7 positions matching TRBD1. The CDR3 has 13 residues. The V segment lost 8 bases and the J segment 3 bases; nucleotides outside the gene matches: 7.

V and J are TRBV11-3 and TRBJ2-5, with 11 bases aligning to TRBD1. Germline values: CDR1 SGHNT, CDR2 YENEEA. V dropped 5 bases and J dropped 5; count of bases not matched to a gene: 7. The CDR3 extends over 15 amino acids. This chain's CDR3 is CASSRGQGGSETQYF. In DNA, the CDR3 is TGTGCCAGCAGCCGGGGACAGGGGGGGTCGGAGACCCAGTACTTC.